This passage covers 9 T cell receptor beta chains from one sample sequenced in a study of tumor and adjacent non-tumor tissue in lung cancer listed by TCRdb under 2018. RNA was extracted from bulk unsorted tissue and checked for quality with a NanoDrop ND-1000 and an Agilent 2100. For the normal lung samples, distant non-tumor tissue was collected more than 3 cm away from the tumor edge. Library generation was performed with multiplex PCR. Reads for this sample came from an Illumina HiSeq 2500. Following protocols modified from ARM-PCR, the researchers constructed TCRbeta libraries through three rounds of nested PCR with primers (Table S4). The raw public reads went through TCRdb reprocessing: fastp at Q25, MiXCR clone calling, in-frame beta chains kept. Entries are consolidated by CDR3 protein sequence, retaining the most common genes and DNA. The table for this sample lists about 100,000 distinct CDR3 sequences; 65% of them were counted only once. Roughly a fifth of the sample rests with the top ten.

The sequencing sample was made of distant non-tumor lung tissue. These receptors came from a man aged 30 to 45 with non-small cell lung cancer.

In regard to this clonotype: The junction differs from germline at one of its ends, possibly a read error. Here the CDR3 reads CSAATLREYTGAFF. CDR3 nucleotide sequence: TGCAGTGCGGCTACCCTCAGGGAATATACTGGAGCTTTCTTT. J is TRBJ1-1 and V is TRBV20-1; a weak D match, TRBD1 (5 bases). The CDR3 spans 14 residues. CDR1 and CDR2 (germline): DFQATT, SNEGSKA (reference sequence).

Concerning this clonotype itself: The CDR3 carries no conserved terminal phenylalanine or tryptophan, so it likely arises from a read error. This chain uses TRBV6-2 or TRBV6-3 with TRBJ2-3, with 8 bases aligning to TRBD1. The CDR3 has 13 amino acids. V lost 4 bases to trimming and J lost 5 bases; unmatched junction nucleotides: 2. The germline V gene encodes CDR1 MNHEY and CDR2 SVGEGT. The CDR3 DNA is TGTGCCAGCAGTTTACAGGGGGTAGATACGCAGTATCTT. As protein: CASSLQGVDTQYL.

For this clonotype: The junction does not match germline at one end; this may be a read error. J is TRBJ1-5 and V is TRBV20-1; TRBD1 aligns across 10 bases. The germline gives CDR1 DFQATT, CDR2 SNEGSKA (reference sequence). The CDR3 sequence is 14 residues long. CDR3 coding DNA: TGCAGTGCACCCGGGACAGGGGATTTTCAACCCCAGGATTTT. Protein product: CSAPGTGDFQPQDF.

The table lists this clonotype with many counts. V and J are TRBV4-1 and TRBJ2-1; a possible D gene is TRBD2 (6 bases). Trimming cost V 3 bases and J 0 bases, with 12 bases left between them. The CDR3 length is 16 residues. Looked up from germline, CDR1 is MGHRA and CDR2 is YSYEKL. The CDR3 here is CASSQGDWSSYNEQFF. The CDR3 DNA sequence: TGCGCCAGCAGCCAGGGGGACTGGAGCTCCTACAATGAGCAGTTCTTC.

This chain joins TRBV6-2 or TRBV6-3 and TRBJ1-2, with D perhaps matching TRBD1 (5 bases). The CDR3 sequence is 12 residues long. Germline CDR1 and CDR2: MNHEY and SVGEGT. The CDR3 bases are TGTACCATCAGTCAGGGAGTCTATGGCTACACCTTC. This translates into CTISQGVYGYTF.

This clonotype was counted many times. This CDR3 is CASRPRLGGAGTQYF. The CDR3 nucleotides read TGTGCCAGCAGGCCTAGACTAGGCGGGGCGGGGACCCAGTACTTC. V usage is TRBV6-6 and J usage is TRBJ2-5; a weak D match, TRBD2 (6 bases). The germline V gene has CDR1 MNHNY and CDR2 SVGAGI (reference sequence). The CDR3 has 15 residues. Deletions cut 6 bases from V and 7 bases from J, with 21 bases between.

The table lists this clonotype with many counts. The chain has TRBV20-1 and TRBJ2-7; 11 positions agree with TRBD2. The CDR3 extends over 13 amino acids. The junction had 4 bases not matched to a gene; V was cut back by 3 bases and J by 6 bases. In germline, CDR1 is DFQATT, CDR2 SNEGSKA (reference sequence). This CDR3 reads CSASRLAGGEQYF. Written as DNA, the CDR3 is TGCAGTGCTAGTCGGCTAGCGGGAGGCGAGCAGTACTTC.

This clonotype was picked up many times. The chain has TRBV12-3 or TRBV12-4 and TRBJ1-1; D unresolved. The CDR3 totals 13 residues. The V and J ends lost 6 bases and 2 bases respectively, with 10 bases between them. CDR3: CASSPPANTEAFF. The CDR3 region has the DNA TGTGCCAGCAGCCCGCCGGCAAACACTGAAGCTTTCTTT.

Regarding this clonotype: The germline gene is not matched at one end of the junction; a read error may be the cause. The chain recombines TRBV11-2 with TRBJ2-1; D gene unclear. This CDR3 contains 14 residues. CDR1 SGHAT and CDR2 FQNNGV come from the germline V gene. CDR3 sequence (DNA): TGTTCCAGCAGCAAAAAAGTCCATGGCGATGAGCAGTTCTTC. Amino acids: CSSSKKVHGDEQFF.